Listed here are 23 T cell receptor beta chains from one sample, sequenced in a study of glioma-infiltrating T cells after dendritic cell vaccination. The time point: after dendritic cell vaccination, including at tumor progression/relapse. Here immunoSEQ multiplex PCR was the method, and the copy in TCRdb shows in-frame clones only, minus some. The table records 80,000 to 100,000 clones, 65% to 85% of them present only once. Sample: blood, taken after dendritic cell vaccination. The source of these receptors is a human donor with glioblastoma.

The rearrangement joins TRBV5-1 to TRBJ1-1; TRBD1 matches 7 bases. The CDR3 loop spans 14 amino acids. The junction had 3 bases not matched to a gene; V was cut back by 3 bases and J by 1 base. In germline, CDR1 is SGHRS, CDR2 YFSETQ. The CDR3 sequence is CASSYDRANTEAFF. The CDR3, as DNA: TGCGCCAGCAGCTATGACAGGGCGAACACTGAAGCTTTCTTT.

The genes are TRBV10-3 and TRBJ2-5, with 9 positions matching TRBD1. Germline loops: CDR1 ENHRY, CDR2 SYGVKD. The junction had 13 bases not matched to a gene; V was cut back by 6 bases and J by 5 bases. There are 16 residues in the CDR3. This CDR3 reads CAISSTGGAGGETQYF. For the CDR3, the DNA is TGTGCCATCAGCAGTACAGGGGGCGCGGGTGGGGAGACCCAGTACTTC.

This chain uses TRBV18 with TRBJ2-1, with 10 bases fitting TRBD2. The CDR3 is 17 residues long. J lost 0 bases, V lost 3 bases, and 5 bases had no gene match. Per the germline V gene, CDR1 is KGHSH and CDR2 is LQKENI. The CDR3: CASSPLPSGSSYNEQFF. CDR3 DNA sequence: TGTGCCAGCTCACCGTTACCTAGCGGGAGCTCCTACAATGAGCAGTTCTTC.

This clone has more than one count but fewer than ten. J is TRBJ1-3 and V is TRBV5-1, with a possible D match to TRBD1 (6 bases). The CDR3 length is 13 residues. Germline CDR1 is SGHRS and CDR2 is YFSETQ. Deletions cut 3 bases from V and 7 bases from J, with 11 bases between. CDR3 DNA sequence: TGCGCCAGCAGCTCAGGACAGCGCAACACCATATATTTT. This encodes CASSSGQRNTIYF.

This clone has just a few counts. J is TRBJ1-4 and V is TRBV6-1, with 11 bases matching TRBD1. The CDR3 sequence is 15 residues long. V lost 4 bases, J lost 7 bases, and 5 bases stayed unmatched. Per the germline V gene, CDR1 is MNHNS and CDR2 is SASEGT. CDR3 in amino acids: CASSAWGQGVEKLFF. The CDR3 DNA follows: TGTGCCAGCAGTGCGTGGGGACAGGGGGTTGAAAAACTGTTTTTT.

V gene TRBV4-1 combines with J gene TRBJ2-7, with D tentatively TRBD1 (6 bases). Germline V gene data show CDR1 as MGHRA and CDR2 as YSYEKL. V lost 0 bases, J lost 7 bases, and 19 bases lay in between. CDR3 length: 16 residues. CDR3 DNA sequence: TGCGCCAGCAGCCAAGATTTCGGCAGGGGACCTGGGGAGCAGTACTTC. It specifies CASSQDFGRGPGEQYF.

The chain recombines TRBV4-1 with TRBJ2-6, with TRBD1 matching over 11 bases. V lost 4 bases to trimming and J lost 0 bases; unmatched junction nucleotides: 8. From germline, CDR1 is MGHRA and CDR2 YSYEKL. This CDR3 has 19 amino acids. The CDR3 DNA reads TGCGCCAGCAGCCCTTGGACAGGGGGCTCAAACTCTGGGGCCAACGTCCTGACTTTC. It translates to CASSPWTGGSNSGANVLTF.

The sample holds one count of this clone. This sequence joins TRBV5-6 and TRBJ2-7; 7 bases are shared with TRBD2. The CDR3 spans 17 residues. Losses at the gene ends were 4 bases for V and 4 bases for J; bases not matched to a gene: 17. Germline values: CDR1 SGHDT, CDR2 YYEEEE. As DNA, the CDR3 is TGTGCCAGCAGCCTGGGGGGGATCGGGGGGAGACTATACGAGCAGTACTTC. This translates into CASSLGGIGGRLYEQYF.

The chain is built from TRBV11-2 and TRBJ1-2, with 9 positions matching TRBD1. Germline loops: CDR1 SGHAT, CDR2 FQNNGV. The CDR3 covers 13 residues. J was trimmed by 8 bases and V by 5 bases; bases with no gene match: 6. The CDR3 DNA follows: TGTGCCAGCAGCGTTGACAGGGGGAGAGGCTACACCTTC. It translates to CASSVDRGRGYTF. Based on the CDR3 plus reference TRBV11-2 and TRBJ1-2, the full variable domain is EAGVAQSPRYKIIEKRQSVAFWCNPISGHATLYWYQQILGQGPKLLIQFQNNGVVDDSQLPKDRFSAERLKGVDSTLKIQPAKLEDSAVYLCASSVDRGRGYTFGSGTRLTVV.

CDR3 nucleotide sequence: TGTGCCAGTACCGTGGGACAGGGGCGGAACACTGAAGCTTTCTTT. Its translation is CASTVGQGRNTEAFF. V gene TRBV19 combines with J gene TRBJ1-1, with 10 bases identical to TRBD1. J lost 1 base, V lost 7 bases, and 6 bases had no gene match. The CDR3 loop spans 15 amino acids. Germline V gene sequence: CDR1 LNHDA, CDR2 SQIVND (reference sequence).

This clone has more than one count but fewer than ten. The limits of the CDR3 on the DNA are not certain, so only TCRdb's listed CDR3 is given. J is TRBJ1-1 and V is TRBV4-1. The CDR3 extends over 12 residues, inclusive of both ends. Germline V gene data show CDR1 as MGHRA and CDR2 as YSYEKL. This CDR3 reads CASSQVAGGTFF.

The genes are TRBV18 and TRBJ2-7, with TRBD1 identical over 10 bases. Trimming at V came to 0 bases and at J to 6 bases, leaving 8 bases not matched to a gene. The germline V gene has CDR1 KGHSH and CDR2 LQKENI. This CDR3 contains 16 residues. The CDR3 protein is CASSPPGGTGAREQYF. Here the CDR3 DNA reads TGTGCCAGCTCACCACCGGGGGGGACAGGGGCCCGCGAGCAGTACTTC.

The gene calls are TRBV9 and TRBJ1-1; 9 bases map to TRBD1. The V gene end was trimmed by 0 bases and the J gene end by 4 bases; junction bases not matched to a gene: 13. This CDR3 is 18 amino acids long. Germline values: CDR1 SGDLS, CDR2 YYNGEE. The CDR3 here is CASSVGPGGTGSVTEAFF. The CDR3 DNA sequence: TGTGCCAGCAGCGTAGGGCCCGGGGGGACAGGGTCGGTCACTGAAGCTTTCTTT.

This chain connects TRBV19 to TRBJ2-3, with TRBD1 as a possible D gene (5 bases). V dropped 7 bases and J dropped 1 base, with 9 bases sitting between them. The CDR3 extends over 13 amino acids. Germline CDR1 reads LNHDA; CDR2 reads SQIVND (reference sequence). In DNA, the CDR3 is TGTGCCAGTAAGGGGTTCGGCACAGATACGCAGTATTTT. It codes for CASKGFGTDTQYF.

The genes are TRBV19 and TRBJ2-4; 7 nucleotides align to TRBD1. V gave up 5 bases and J gave up 9 bases; unmatched junction bases: 7. The germline V gene has CDR1 LNHDA and CDR2 SQIVND (reference sequence). The CDR3 contains 13 residues. The CDR3 spells CASSDRVKGIQYF. The CDR3 bases are TGTGCCAGTAGTGACAGGGTGAAGGGCATTCAGTACTTC.

CDR3: CASISTGASTDTQYF. The CDR3 DNA is TGTGCCAGCATTTCCACAGGGGCTAGCACAGATACGCAGTATTTT. V and J are TRBV2 and TRBJ2-3; 7 positions match TRBD1. CDR3 length: 15 amino acids. Germline V gene lookup returns CDR1 SNHLY and CDR2 FYNNEI. With 7 bases clipped from V and 0 bases from J, the junction kept 7 bases outside the gene matches. Full variable domain (rest looked up from reference TRBV2 and TRBJ2-3): EPEVTQTPSHQVTQMGQEVILRCVPISNHLYFYWYRQILGQKVEFLVSFYNNEISEKSEIFDDQFSVERPDGSNFTLKIRSTKLEDSAMYFCASISTGASTDTQYFGPGTRLTVL.

J is TRBJ2-3 and V is TRBV7-9; 8 bases match TRBD2. V lost 8 bases, J lost 1 base, and 5 bases stayed unmatched. The length of the CDR3 is 14 residues. From germline, CDR1 is SEHNR and CDR2 FQNEAQ (reference sequence). The CDR3 nucleotides are TGTGCCAGCCTACTAGCGGACGGCACAGATACGCAGTATTTT. It is translated as CASLLADGTDTQYF.

The rearrangement joins TRBV27 to TRBJ2-1, with a weak D call TRBD2 (5 bases). The CDR3 length is 15 residues. V was trimmed by 3 bases and J by 1 base, leaving 10 bases between them. Germline V CDR1 and CDR2: MNHEY, SMNVEV (reference sequence). CDR3 in amino acids: CASSFRGPSYNEQFF. CDR3 in DNA: TGTGCCAGCAGTTTCCGGGGTCCGTCCTACAATGAGCAGTTCTTC.

This clone was recorded a few times. V usage is TRBV10-1 and J usage is TRBJ2-7, with 16 bases matching TRBD2. Unmatched junction bases numbered 7, after V lost 5 bases and J lost 12 bases. The CDR3 totals 14 residues. The germline CDR1 and CDR2 sequences are WNHNN and SYGVQD (reference sequence). DNA of the CDR3: TGCGCCAGCAGTCCCGGGACTAGCGGGAGGGTACGGTACTTC. Protein: CASSPGTSGRVRYF.

The chain employs TRBV5-4 and TRBJ2-1, with TRBD2 matching 7 bases. Germline V gene sequence: CDR1 SGHNT, CDR2 YYREEE (reference sequence). J was trimmed by 8 bases and V by 2 bases; bases with no gene match: 7. CDR3 length: 14 residues. The CDR3 DNA reads as TGTGCCAGCAGCTTACGACTAGCAGGCCATGAGCAGTTCTTC. Its translation is CASSLRLAGHEQFF. The complete variable domain, with remaining parts taken from reference TRBV5-4 and TRBJ2-1, reads ETGVTQSPTHLIKTRGQQVTLRCSSQSGHNTVSWYQQALGQGPQFIFQYYREEENGRGNFPPRFSGLQFPNYSSELNVNALELDDSALYLCASSLRLAGHEQFFGPGTRLTVL.

The V call is TRBV18, the J call TRBJ2-7, with 9 bases that match TRBD1. J lost 7 bases, V lost 3 bases, and 7 bases had no gene match. The CDR3 extends over 14 amino acids. In germline, CDR1 is KGHSH, CDR2 LQKENI. As DNA, the CDR3 is TGTGCCAGCTCACCGGGACAGGGTTCGCGAGAGCAGTACTTC. This gives the protein CASSPGQGSREQYF.

CDR3 nucleotide sequence: TGTGCCAGCAGCGTAGGAGGGCCCAATGAAAAACTGTTTTTT. It specifies CASSVGGPNEKLFF. The chain combines TRBV9 with TRBJ1-4; the D is unclear. V lost 0 bases, J lost 5 bases, and 8 bases lay in between. The CDR3 has 14 residues. From germline, CDR1 is SGDLS and CDR2 YYNGEE.

The genes are TRBV5-1 and TRBJ1-2; maybe TRBD1 (6 bases). The CDR3 sequence is 14 residues long. Germline V gene data show CDR1 as SGHRS and CDR2 as YFSETQ. V was trimmed by 0 bases and J by 4 bases, leaving 10 bases between them. This CDR3 reads CASSLEGGLYGYTF. CDR3 sequence (DNA): TGCGCCAGCAGCTTGGAAGGGGGTCTCTATGGCTACACCTTC.